This TCR beta chain was recorded in a study of early T cells in non-severe SARS-CoV-2 infection. This clonotype has a count of ten or more. Its antigen is as yet unknown. Germline values: CDR1 ENHRY, CDR2 SYGVKD. The CDR3 sequence is 17 residues long. V lost 8 bases to trimming and J lost 7 bases, with 27 bases between them. Unique molecular identifiers were attached to individual cDNA molecules. TCRdb re-called the 5' RACE reads through MiXCR, storing one row per CDR3 protein. The table includes fewer than 30,000 distinct CDR3 sequences, 5.3% detected once. Broader study findings: Comparison of clonotypes with VDJdb favored anti-spike CD8 responses while missing private and CD4 specificities.

Sequencing was performed on whole blood. This rearrangement joins TRBV10-3 to TRBJ2-1; either TRBD1 or TRBD2 may supply D (5 bases each). This TCR came from an adult who was a healthcare worker with PCR-confirmed SARS-CoV-2 infection or an uninfected control (not recorded which). The CDR3 DNA is TGTGCCATCGGGGGTTCCCTACGAGCCGGAGAAATGAATGAGCAGTTCTTC. This translates into CAIGGSLRAGEMNEQFF.